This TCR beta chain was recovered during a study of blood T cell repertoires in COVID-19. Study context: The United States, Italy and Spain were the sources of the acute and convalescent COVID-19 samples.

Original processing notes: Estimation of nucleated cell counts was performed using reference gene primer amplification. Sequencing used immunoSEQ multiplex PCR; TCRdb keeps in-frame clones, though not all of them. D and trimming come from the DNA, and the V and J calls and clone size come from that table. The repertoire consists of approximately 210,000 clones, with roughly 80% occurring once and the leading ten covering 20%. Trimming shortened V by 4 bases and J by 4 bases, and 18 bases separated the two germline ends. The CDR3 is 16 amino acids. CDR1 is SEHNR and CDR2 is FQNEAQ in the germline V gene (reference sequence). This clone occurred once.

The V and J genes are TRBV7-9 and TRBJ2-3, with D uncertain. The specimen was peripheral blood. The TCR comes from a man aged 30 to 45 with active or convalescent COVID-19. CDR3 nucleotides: TGTGCCAGCAGCTCTATTGAGGATTACAACCCAGATACGCAGTATTTT. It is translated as CASSSIEDYNPDTQYF.